This T cell receptor beta chain was captured in a study of blood T cell repertoires in COVID-19. Study-level background: T cells, B-cell-depleted T cells, or PBMCs provided the cDNA or gDNA that served as material.

The CDR3 spans 15 residues. The ends were cut back, 0 bases at V and 0 bases at J, with 11 bases in the middle. Germline assignment: CDR1 GTSNPN and CDR2 SVGIG (reference sequence). Original data processing: By means of reference gene primer amplification, nucleated cell counts were estimated. Libraries were prepared by immunoSEQ multiplex PCR; TCRdb keeps only in-frame clonotypes and omits some of them. D and trimming come from the DNA, and the V and J calls and clone size come from that table. Of around 47,000 clones listed, nearly 90% are singletons. The origin of this receptor is a man older than 75 with active or convalescent COVID-19. This rearrangement joins TRBV30 to TRBJ1-1; D is perhaps TRBD1 (5 bases). Specimen: peripheral blood. CDR3 in amino acids: CAWSVKSGLNTEAFF. The CDR3 coding sequence is TGTGCCTGGAGTGTAAAATCAGGGTTGAACACTGAAGCTTTCTTT.